The 21 T cell receptor beta chains given below trace back to one sample, sequenced in a study of T cell responses to AZD1222 COVID-19 vaccine. Clones were read by immunoSEQ multiplex PCR, and TCRdb kept only the in-frame ones, dropping some. The sample records about 140,000 clones, 90% to 95% being singletons. Sequences were derived from peripheral blood, sampled on day 0 of AZD1222 vaccination. Receptor source: an adult in good health.

The J gene is TRBJ2-1, the V gene TRBV18; D unclear. The germline V gene has CDR1 KGHSH and CDR2 LQKENI. V lost 1 base and J 0 bases, leaving 10 bases between the germline ends. There are 16 residues in the CDR3. The CDR3 bases are TGTGCCAGCTCACCACTAGACACATACTCCTACAATGAGCAGTTCTTC. Translated: CASSPLDTYSYNEQFF.

The chain has TRBV30 and TRBJ1-5, with D possibly matching TRBD1 (5 bases). The CDR3 has 13 residues. Trimming stripped 1 base from V and 4 bases from J, with 8 bases between. CDR1 and CDR2 from the germline V gene are GTSNPN and SVGIG (reference sequence). Here the CDR3 DNA reads TGTGCCTGGAGTGGGGGGGTAAATCAGCCCCAGCATTTT. Translated: CAWSGGVNQPQHF.

The CDR3 nucleotides are TGTGCCAGCAGTACAGCGTCATCCAACTCTGGGGCCAACGTCCTGACTTTC. This encodes CASSTASSNSGANVLTF. The chain employs TRBV28 and TRBJ2-6; no definite D call. Germline CDR1 MDHEN, CDR2 SYDVKM. CDR3 length: 17 amino acids. The V and J ends lost 5 bases and 0 bases respectively, with 14 bases between them.

The rearrangement links TRBV18 to TRBJ1-3; D gene unclear. This CDR3 comprises 16 residues. The germline gives CDR1 KGHSH, CDR2 LQKENI. Trimming stripped 4 bases from V and 4 bases from J, with 17 bases between. CDR3 DNA sequence: TGTGCCAGCTCACGTGCCCCACAAGATTTCGGAAACACCATATATTTT. Translated, it gives CASSRAPQDFGNTIYF.

This chain connects TRBV25-1 to TRBJ1-4, with 10 bases aligning to TRBD1. V was clipped by 4 bases and J by 8 bases; unmatched bases: 13. The CDR3 consists of 17 residues. Looked up from germline, CDR1 is MGHDK and CDR2 is SYGVNS. Here the CDR3 DNA reads TGTGCCAGCAGTGGATCCGAGACAGGGGGCTTTCAAGAAAAACTGTTTTTT. Translating gives CASSGSETGGFQEKLFF.

V gene TRBV28 combines with J gene TRBJ1-3; D gene ambiguous. This CDR3 is 13 amino acids long. Germline loops: CDR1 MDHEN, CDR2 SYDVKM. V lost 6 bases to trimming and J lost 7 bases, with 13 bases between them. This CDR3 reads CASRLTTGNTIYF. The CDR3 DNA reads TGTGCCAGCAGACTCACCACCGGGAACACCATATATTTT.

The V gene is TRBV30, the J gene TRBJ1-2, with TRBD1 matching over 7 bases. J was trimmed by 3 bases and V by 1 base; bases with no gene match: 8. The CDR3 covers 15 residues. Germline CDR1 and CDR2: GTSNPN and SVGIG (reference sequence). This CDR3 is CAWSGKTGLDYGYTF. Written as DNA, the CDR3 is TGTGCCTGGAGTGGGAAGACAGGGTTGGACTATGGCTACACCTTC.

The CDR3 region is CASSFPGDYSPLHF. CDR3 DNA: TGTGCCAGCAGCTTTCCAGGGGACTATTCACCCCTCCACTTT. The chain joins TRBV11-2 to TRBJ1-6; possible D gene TRBD1, 6 bases. Germline CDR1 and CDR2: SGHAT and FQNNGV. The CDR3 spans 14 residues. Deletions cut 3 bases from V and 8 bases from J, with 11 bases between.

The rearrangement joins TRBV19 to TRBJ2-3; tentatively, D is TRBD1 or TRBD2 (7 bases each). The CDR3 runs 15 residues. Per the germline V gene, CDR1 is LNHDA and CDR2 is SQIVND (reference sequence). V was pared by 6 bases and J by 4 bases, with 17 bases between. DNA of the CDR3: TGTGCCAGTAGCCACCCCAGGGGGAGGGCAGATACGCAGTATTTT. Protein: CASSHPRGRADTQYF.

The gene calls are TRBV4-3 and TRBJ1-5, with 11 bases identical to TRBD1. Germline CDR1 and CDR2: LGHNA and YSLEER. The CDR3 has 15 amino acids. V trimming: 1 base; J trimming: 6 bases; junction bases outside the gene matches: 2. DNA for the CDR3: TGCGCCAGCAGCCAAGGGACAGGGGGCGGTCAGCCCCAGCATTTT. Encoded protein: CASSQGTGGGQPQHF.

The genes are TRBV5-8 and TRBJ1-5, with no clear D. V lost 4 bases to trimming and J lost 3 bases, with 11 bases between them. Germline V gives CDR1 SGHTS, CDR2 YDEGEE. CDR3 length equals 14 residues. Here the CDR3 reads CASSRRQLNQPQHF. Here the CDR3 DNA reads TGTGCCAGCAGCCGGCGGCAGCTCAATCAGCCCCAGCATTTT.

The chain has TRBV10-3 and TRBJ1-6; unclear D gene. The CDR3 sequence is 17 residues long. Germline CDR1 reads ENHRY; CDR2 reads SYGVKD. V lost 4 bases, J lost 1 base, and 14 bases lay in between. The CDR3 spells CAISVASGTSYNSPLHF. CDR3 DNA: TGTGCCATCAGTGTTGCGTCGGGAACGTCCTATAATTCACCCCTCCACTTT.

Note on this clone: This specimen includes other DNA sequences encoding the same CDR3. The chain recombines TRBV12-3 or TRBV12-4 with TRBJ1-1; 7 bases are a match to TRBD1. V was clipped by 5 bases and J by 8 bases; unmatched bases: 8. The CDR3 has 13 amino acids. CDR3 DNA: TGTGCCAGCAGTAGGACAGGACCCACCGAAGCTTTCTTT. Its protein is CASSRTGPTEAFF.

The V and J genes are TRBV19 and TRBJ1-2, with D possibly TRBD1 on 6 matching bases. V was shortened by 3 bases and J by 4 bases, with 12 bases between the two germline ends. There are 14 residues in the CDR3. Germline V CDR1 and CDR2: LNHDA, SQIVND (reference sequence). CDR3 sequence reads: CASSIDRSFYGYTF. DNA of the CDR3: TGTGCCAGTAGTATTGACAGGAGTTTCTATGGCTACACCTTC.

The gene calls are TRBV7-2 and TRBJ2-7; TRBD2 matches at 9 bases. V shed 5 bases, J shed 0 bases, and the junction held 8 bases outside the gene matches. This CDR3 comprises 16 residues. Germline CDR1 reads SGHTA; CDR2 reads FQGNSA. The CDR3 DNA sequence: TGTGCCAGCAGCCCCCCAGGTAGCGGGAGCTCCTACGAGCAGTACTTC. Translating it yields CASSPPGSGSSYEQYF.

This chain joins TRBV18 and TRBJ1-5; 7 nucleotides line up with TRBD1. This CDR3 contains 16 residues. J was trimmed by 1 base and V by 2 bases; bases with no gene match: 5. The germline gives CDR1 KGHSH, CDR2 LQKENI. CDR3 DNA sequence: TGTGCCAGCTCACCATCGGAGGACAGGAGCAATCAGCCCCAGCATTTT. The encoded protein is CASSPSEDRSNQPQHF.

V gene TRBV29-1 combines with J gene TRBJ2-1, with D uncertain. CDR1 is SQVTM and CDR2 is ANQGSEA in the germline V gene. Trimming left V 7 bases short and J 0 bases short, with 7 bases between. The CDR3 is 12 residues long. In nucleotides, the CDR3 is TGCAGCGGAGGAGACTCCTACAATGAGCAGTTCTTC. This sequence encodes CSGGDSYNEQFF.

A few counts support this clone. V and J are TRBV9 and TRBJ1-1; no definite D call. V was trimmed by 2 bases and J by 3 bases, leaving 8 bases between them. Germline CDR1 SGDLS, CDR2 YYNGEE. The CDR3 has 13 residues. The CDR3 loop is CASSVDHDTEAFF. The DNA for the CDR3 is TGTGCCAGCAGCGTCGACCATGACACTGAAGCTTTCTTT.

This clone has a single count. V gene TRBV9 combines with J gene TRBJ2-3, with 11 bases fitting TRBD2. The CDR3 covers 18 residues. The germline V gene encodes CDR1 SGDLS and CDR2 YYNGEE. Unmatched junction bases numbered 16, after V lost 4 bases and J lost 6 bases. This chain's CDR3 is CASSIGTSGASGEDTQYF. The CDR3 bases are TGTGCCAGCAGCATCGGGACTAGCGGTGCCTCAGGGGAGGATACGCAGTATTTT.

This clone showed up just once. This chain links TRBV25-1 with TRBJ2-7; TRBD2 matches 9 bases. The CDR3 consists of 13 residues. J gave up 0 bases and V 7 bases, and 1 base lay outside the gene matches. Germline V gene sequence: CDR1 MGHDK, CDR2 SYGVNS. CDR3 bases: TGTGCCAGCAATAGCGGGAGCTCCTACGAGCAGTACTTC. It is translated as CASNSGSSYEQYF.

This clone was seen just once. V usage is TRBV4-1 and J usage is TRBJ2-3; D is unclear. Per the germline V gene, CDR1 is MGHRA and CDR2 is YSYEKL. The CDR3 has 15 residues. V lost 0 bases to trimming and J lost 2 bases, with 9 bases between them. The CDR3 DNA reads TGCGCCAGCAGCCAAGACGTGGGGTACACAGATACGCAGTATTTT. Translating gives CASSQDVGYTDTQYF.